A selection of T cell receptor beta chains follows, all from one sample in a study of siplizumab effects on memory and regulatory T cells. Profiled with immunoSEQ multiplex PCR; TCRdb holds only in-frame clones, not every one. The sample has roughly 120,000 clones; around 94% are singletons. Sequenced input: non-Treg CD4+ T cells sorted from blood. These receptors were taken from a human donor in good health. Both conserved end residues are part of each CDR3. The D gene is left open where the match is weak. Expanded clones are given a class, and other clones once, few, many or no size at all.

clone_size j_call v_call d_call cdr3_aa cdr3_nt
. TRBJ1-5 TRBV7-2 . CASSIRGDQPQHF TGTGCCAGCAGCATCCGGGGGGATCAGCCCCAGCATTTT
. TRBJ2-2 TRBV27 . CASSYGGTALANTGELFF TGTGCCAGCAGTTATGGGGGGACAGCCCTCGCGAACACCGGGGAGCTGTTTTTT
few TRBJ1-1 TRBV30 TRBD1 CAWGGQTNTEAFF TGTGCCTGGGGGGGACAGACGAACACTGAAGCTTTCTTT
. TRBJ2-5 TRBV21-1 . CASESTETQYF TGTGCCAGCGAGAGCACGGAGACCCAGTACTTC
once TRBJ2-3 TRBV4-1 . CASSPQESTDTQYF TGCGCCAGCAGCCCCCAAGAATCCACAGATACGCAGTATTTT
. TRBJ2-7 TRBV14 TRBD2 CASSLSGTGHDEQYF TGTGCCAGCAGCCTTAGCGGGACGGGCCACGACGAGCAGTACTTC
once TRBJ2-4 TRBV7-8 . CASSAGLAKNIQYF TGTGCCAGCAGCGCAGGGCTAGCCAAAAACATTCAGTACTTC
. TRBJ2-3 TRBV7-2 . CASSLVAGAGDTQYF TGTGCCAGCAGCTTAGTGGCCGGGGCGGGAGATACGCAGTATTTT
. TRBJ1-2 TRBV4-1 . CASSQGPGSRGYTF TGCGCCAGCAGCCAAGGGCCGGGGTCGAGAGGCTACACCTTC
once TRBJ1-2 TRBV6-1 . CASSEPRGNYGYTF TGTGCCAGCAGTGAACCACGAGGGAACTATGGCTACACCTTC
. TRBJ2-5 TRBV27 . CASRFSGEETQYF TGTGCCAGCAGGTTCTCGGGCGAAGAGACCCAGTACTTC
. TRBJ2-1 TRBV5-4 . CASSLGHTAFNEQFF TGTGCCAGCAGCTTGGGACACACGGCCTTCAATGAGCAGTTCTTC
. TRBJ1-3 TRBV2 . CASSEKLSGNTIYF TGTGCCAGCAGTGAAAAGCTATCTGGAAACACCATATATTTT
. TRBJ2-3 TRBV4-1 . CASSQFTGRYTDTQYF TGCGCCAGCAGCCAATTTACAGGGAGATACACAGATACGCAGTATTTT
. TRBJ2-3 TRBV7-3 TRBD1 CASSQGADTQYF TGTGCCAGCAGCCAGGGGGCAGATACGCAGTATTTT
. TRBJ2-3 TRBV9 TRBD2 CASSPERGTQYF TGTGCCAGCAGCCCAGAGCGGGGTACGCAGTATTTT
. TRBJ2-5 TRBV10-3 . CAIRLAAQETQYF TGTGCCATTAGGTTAGCGGCGCAAGAGACCCAGTACTTC
. TRBJ2-1 TRBV5-6 . CASSELGFVSYNEQFF TGTGCCAGCAGCGAGTTGGGGTTCGTCTCCTACAATGAGCAGTTCTTC
few TRBJ1-1 TRBV25-1 . CASRPGLEVSEAFF TGTGCCAGCAGGCCGGGGCTGGAAGTGTCTGAAGCTTTCTTT
. TRBJ2-1 TRBV6-1 . CASRNGVWGNEQFF TGTGCCAGCAGGAACGGGGTCTGGGGGAATGAGCAGTTCTTC
. TRBJ2-7 TRBV6-1 . CASDYYEQYF TGTGCCAGTGACTACTACGAGCAGTACTTC
. TRBJ2-5 TRBV5-1 TRBD2 CASSQRLAGVRETQYF TGCGCCAGCAGCCAAAGACTAGCGGGGGTTCGGGAGACCCAGTACTTC
. TRBJ1-2 TRBV9 . CASSDTGIPNYGYTF TGTGCCAGCAGCGATACAGGGATCCCTAACTATGGCTACACCTTC
. TRBJ1-1 TRBV18 . CASSAGAFNTEAFF TGTGCCAGCTCGGCTGGAGCATTCAACACTGAAGCTTTCTTT
. TRBJ1-2 TRBV10-3 . CAISVPGAHVYGYTF TGTGCCATCAGTGTCCCAGGGGCCCATGTTTATGGCTACACCTTC
. TRBJ2-6 TRBV7-2 TRBD2 CASSLAKGGQTGANVLTF TGTGCCAGCAGCTTAGCAAAGGGAGGGCAGACTGGGGCCAACGTCCTGACTTTC
. TRBJ2-5 TRBV19 TRBD2 CASSFLAGYETQYF TGTGCCAGTAGCTTTCTAGCGGGATATGAGACCCAGTACTTC
. TRBJ1-2 TRBV18 . CASSPNAADNYGYTF TGTGCCAGCTCACCAAATGCGGCAGATAACTATGGCTACACCTTC
once TRBJ1-5 TRBV6-5 . CASSSGGGTQPQHF TGTGCCAGCAGTTCCGGTGGGGGTACTCAGCCCCAGCATTTT
. TRBJ2-7 TRBV6-6 TRBD1 CASSYRDRAYEQYF TGTGCCAGCAGTTACCGGGACAGGGCGTACGAGCAGTACTTC
. TRBJ1-1 TRBV11-2 TRBD1 CASSSDRVRLNTEAFF TGTGCCAGCAGCTCCGACAGGGTTCGTTTAAACACTGAAGCTTTCTTT
. TRBJ2-3 TRBV9 TRBD2 CASSAPGTIDTQYF TGTGCCAGCAGCGCACCCGGGACTATAGATACGCAGTATTTT
. TRBJ1-2 TRBV12-5 . CASGFWVNNYGYTF TGTGCTAGTGGTTTCTGGGTAAACAACTATGGCTACACCTTC
. TRBJ1-1 TRBV5-1 . CASKGGEILTEAFF TGCGCCAGCAAGGGGGGGGAGATACTCACTGAAGCTTTCTTT
. TRBJ2-3 TRBV6-5 . CASSYRGLITDTQYF TGTGCCAGCAGTTACCGGGGTTTAATCACAGATACGCAGTATTTT
. TRBJ2-7 TRBV19 TRBD1 CASSRSGTGYFEQYF TGTGCCAGTAGCCGGTCCGGGACAGGGTACTTCGAGCAGTACTTC
. TRBJ2-1 TRBV5-1 . CASSLEALSYNEQFF TGCGCCAGCAGCTTGGAGGCACTCTCCTACAATGAGCAGTTCTTC
. TRBJ2-5 TRBV6-5 . CASGPGHQETQYF TGTGCCAGCGGCCCGGGGCACCAAGAGACCCAGTACTTC
. TRBJ1-2 TRBV18 TRBD1 CASSPFRDRGHGYTF TGTGCCAGCTCACCGTTCCGGGACAGGGGACATGGCTACACCTTC
. TRBJ2-7 TRBV18 TRBD2 CASSAQVVSGISYEQYF TGTGCCAGCTCAGCCCAGGTAGTTAGCGGGATCTCCTACGAGCAGTACTTC
. TRBJ2-7 TRBV18 TRBD2 CASSPGTIVWEQYF TGTGCCAGCTCACCGGGGACTATAGTGTGGGAGCAGTACTTC
. TRBJ2-1 TRBV7-8 . CASSSGTHNEQFF TGTGCCAGCAGCTCCGGGACACACAATGAGCAGTTCTTC
. TRBJ1-5 TRBV19 . CASSRPLFLGSLSNQPQHF TGTGCCAGTAGCCGTCCTCTATTCCTGGGGTCCCTTAGCAATCAGCCCCAGCATTTT
. TRBJ1-5 TRBV7-8 TRBD1 CASSLYGRTGDRNQPQHF TGTGCCAGCAGCTTATACGGTAGGACAGGGGACCGGAATCAGCCCCAGCATTTT
. TRBJ1-1 TRBV7-2 . CASSLGPGMNTEAFF TGTGCCAGCAGCTTAGGCCCCGGTATGAACACTGAAGCTTTCTTT
. TRBJ2-3 TRBV10-3 TRBD2 CAISGTSGRSLMGGSTDTQYF TGTGCCATCAGTGGGACTAGCGGGAGATCCTTGATGGGTGGTAGCACAGATACGCAGTATTTT
. TRBJ1-2 TRBV27 . CASSDPEDYGYTF TGTGCCAGCAGTGATCCAGAGGACTATGGCTACACCTTC
. TRBJ1-6 TRBV5-1 TRBD1 CASSLEGQGGSPLHF TGCGCCAGCAGCTTGGAGGGACAGGGTGGGTCACCCCTCCACTTT
. TRBJ2-2 TRBV11-1 . CASSLRVSPSPGELFF TGTGCCAGCAGCTTAAGGGTTTCGCCGTCCCCCGGGGAGCTGTTTTTT
. TRBJ2-7 TRBV29-1 . CSAARDLVSYEQYF TGCAGCGCGGCCCGGGACCTAGTTAGCTACGAGCAGTACTTC